What follows are 11 T cell receptor beta chains derived from one specimen sequenced in a study of neurological immune-mediated disorders. Time point: longitudinal time-point 3. TCRdb processed the 5' RACE reads anew with MiXCR; each CDR3 protein has one entry. The sample lists roughly 50,000 distinct CDR3 sequences, about 13% occurring once. Sequencing was carried out using PBMCs. These receptors originate from a male donor with HTLV-1-associated myelopathy (HAM/TSP).

This chain uses TRBV18 with TRBJ2-5; weak D call: TRBD2 (6 bases). V dropped 10 bases and J dropped 9 bases, with 24 bases sitting between them. The length of the CDR3 is 14 residues. CDR1 is KGHSH, CDR2 LQKENI, per germline. The CDR3 DNA reads TGTGCCAACTCGGATGCGGGGCGCGGTGGAGCCCAGTACTTC. Its translation: CANSDAGRGGAQYF. The full variable domain, in which reference TRBV18 and TRBJ2-5 provide the parts outside the CDR3, is NAGVMQNPRHLVRRRGQEARLRCSPMKGHSHVYWYRQLPEEGLKFMVYLQKENIIDESGMPKERFSAEFPKEGPSILRIQQVVRGDSAAYFCANSDAGRGGAQYFGPGTRLLVL.

V is TRBV9 and J is TRBJ2-3; 12 bases match TRBD2. V was pared by 4 bases and J by 0 bases, with 6 bases of the junction left unmatched. The CDR3 has 17 amino acids. Germline assignment: CDR1 SGDLS and CDR2 YYNGEE. The CDR3 DNA sequence: TGTGCCAGCAGCCCCCGACTAGCGGGGGTGAGCACAGATACGCAGTATTTT. Translation gives CASSPRLAGVSTDTQYF.

This clonotype was observed at least ten times. The chain combines TRBV3-1 with TRBJ2-7; D not resolved. V dropped 4 bases and J dropped 5 bases, with 6 bases sitting between them. Germline V gene data show CDR1 as LGHDT and CDR2 as YNNKEL (reference sequence). This CDR3 region has 11 residues. The CDR3: CASSRADEQYF. The CDR3 nucleotides are TGTGCCAGCAGCCGGGCGGACGAGCAGTACTTC.

This clonotype was counted at least ten times. The chain is built from TRBV5-6 and TRBJ1-4; D unclear. Trimming shortened V by 4 bases and J by 4 bases, and 14 bases separated the two germline ends. This CDR3 contains 15 residues. CDR1 SGHDT and CDR2 YYEEEE come from the germline V gene. CDR3 nucleotide sequence: TGTGCCAGCAGCCTGTGGGCAGTGAATAATGAAAAACTGTTTTTT. It translates to CASSLWAVNNEKLFF.

Relative to its sample, this clonotype is medium-sized (0.01 to 0.1%). The chain joins TRBV20-1 to TRBJ2-1; 8 nucleotides match TRBD2. Germline values: CDR1 DFQATT, CDR2 SNEGSKA (reference sequence). The length of the CDR3 is 16 residues. V lost 4 bases and J lost 8; bases outside the gene matches: 16. The CDR3 nucleotides read TGCAGTGCTATTGACCCCGGGACTAGTCTTGTCTATGAGCAGTTCTTC. It encodes CSAIDPGTSLVYEQFF.

This clonotype was recorded at least ten times. The rearrangement uses TRBV12-3 or TRBV12-4 and TRBJ1-5; TRBD1 aligns across 10 bases. The V gene end was trimmed by 6 bases and the J gene end by 5 bases; junction bases not matched to a gene: 7. CDR3 length equals 15 residues. CDR3 DNA sequence: TGTGCCAGCAGCCCCAGACAGGGGGCGGATCAGCCCCAGCATTTT. Translating gives CASSPRQGADQPQHF.

The table lists this clonotype with many counts. The chain links TRBV5-1 to TRBJ1-6, with 8 bases identical to TRBD1. V shed 3 bases, J shed 8 bases, and the junction held 4 bases outside the gene matches. The CDR3 contains 14 residues. Germline-derived CDR1 and CDR2 are SGHRS and YFSETQ. This CDR3 reads CASSSGQADSPLHF. For the CDR3, the DNA is TGCGCCAGCAGCTCGGGACAGGCGGATTCACCCCTCCACTTT.

This clonotype has a count of ten or more. V and J are TRBV5-1 and TRBJ1-1; no firm D call. CDR3 length: 15 residues. Germline CDR1 and CDR2: SGHRS and YFSETQ. Trimming cost V 4 bases and J 1 base, with 14 bases left between them. The CDR3 DNA is TGCGCCAGCAGCCCCGGACGCAGTGGGAACACTGAAGCTTTCTTT. As protein: CASSPGRSGNTEAFF.

V is TRBV5-1 and J is TRBJ2-7; D might be TRBD1 or TRBD2, each matching 5 bases. This CDR3 comprises 15 residues. The V end lost 2 bases, the J end lost 0 bases, and 12 bases lay between the germline ends. CDR1 and CDR2 (germline): SGHRS, YFSETQ. CDR3 region: CASSFRGSCSYEQYF. CDR3 nucleotides: TGCGCCAGCAGCTTCCGGGGCTCGTGCTCCTACGAGCAGTACTTC.

This clonotype was observed a few times. V and J are TRBV12-3 or TRBV12-4 and TRBJ2-5; weak D call: TRBD1 (6 bases). With 4 bases removed from V and 5 bases from J, the gap between germline ends came to 17 bases. This CDR3 is 15 amino acids long. CDR3 DNA: TGTGCCAGCAGTTCGCCCGACAGGTCCGAGGAGACCCAGTACTTC. This codes for CASSSPDRSEETQYF.

This clonotype occurred a few times. J is TRBJ2-2 and V is TRBV3-1; D unclear. CDR1 is LGHDT and CDR2 is YNNKEL in the germline V gene (reference sequence). Trimming took off 5 bases at V and 7 bases at J, with 8 bases between the two ends. CDR3 length: 12 amino acids. The CDR3 DNA is TGTGCCAGCAGCTTTACCGACGGGGAGCTGTTTTTT. Translating it yields CASSFTDGELFF.